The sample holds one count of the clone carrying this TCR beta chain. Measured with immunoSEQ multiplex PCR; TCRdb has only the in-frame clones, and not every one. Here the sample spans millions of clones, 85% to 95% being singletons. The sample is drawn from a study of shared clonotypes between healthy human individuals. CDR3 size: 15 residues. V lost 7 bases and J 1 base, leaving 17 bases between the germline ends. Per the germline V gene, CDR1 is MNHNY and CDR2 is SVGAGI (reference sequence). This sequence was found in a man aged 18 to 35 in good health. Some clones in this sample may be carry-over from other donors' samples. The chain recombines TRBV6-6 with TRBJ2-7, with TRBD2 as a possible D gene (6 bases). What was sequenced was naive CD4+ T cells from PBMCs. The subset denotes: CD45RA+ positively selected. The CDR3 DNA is TGTGCCAGCACTTTGAGGGCTAGCGAATCCTACGAGCAGTACTTC. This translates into CASTLRASESYEQYF.